The next 28 T cell receptor beta chains were all read from a single sample in a study of T-cell memory formation after mild COVID-19. TCRdb re-called the 5' RACE reads with MiXCR, one entry per CDR3 protein. The sample yields roughly 250,000 distinct CDR3 sequences, over 15% seen once. The sample comprised PBMCs or a T cell subset sorted from them (not recorded which). These receptors were taken from a man aged 18-30 years who had mild COVID-19 (a few samples of this study predate the infection). Cell type and time point are not known.

The genes are TRBV20-1 and TRBJ2-6; D might be TRBD1 or TRBD2, each matching 5 bases. The CDR3 runs to 19 residues. The germline V gene has CDR1 DFQATT and CDR2 SNEGSKA (reference sequence). The V end lost 1 base, the J end lost 0 bases, and 19 bases lay between the germline ends. The CDR3 here is CSARGAARDGVSGANVLTF. The CDR3 nucleotides read TGCAGTGCTAGAGGGGCCGCCCGGGACGGAGTCTCTGGGGCCAACGTCCTGACTTTC.

This clonotype has only a few counts. The gene calls are TRBV5-1 and TRBJ1-6; no clear D. The CDR3 extends over 14 amino acids. V lost 0 bases and J 7 bases, leaving 8 bases between the germline ends. CDR1 is SGHRS and CDR2 is YFSETQ in the germline V gene. CDR3 protein: CASSLGQTNSPLHF. CDR3 in DNA: TGCGCCAGCAGCTTGGGGCAAACCAATTCACCCCTCCACTTT. Drawing the rest from reference TRBV5-1 and TRBJ1-6, the complete variable domain is KAGVTQTPRYLIKTRGQQVTLSCSPISGHRSVSWYQQTPGQGLQFLFEYFSETQRNKGNFPGRFSGRQFSNSRSEMNVSTLELGDSALYLCASSLGQTNSPLHFGNGTRLTVT.

The chain has TRBV5-1 and TRBJ2-3; no reliable D call. The V gene's germline CDR1 is SGHRS and CDR2 YFSETQ. V gave up 0 bases and J gave up 3 bases, with 11 bases separating them. There are 15 residues in the CDR3. CDR3 nucleotide sequence: TGCGCCAGCAGCTTGGGGCCGAGCTTTACAGATACGCAGTATTTT. Its translation is CASSLGPSFTDTQYF.

V gene TRBV18 combines with J gene TRBJ2-7; D not resolved. Trimming took off 2 bases at V and 7 bases at J, with 15 bases between the two ends. Germline V gene sequence: CDR1 KGHSH, CDR2 LQKENI. The CDR3 sequence is 14 residues long. CDR3 sequence: CASSPSIGMGEQYV. The CDR3 nucleotides read TGTGCCAGCTCACCATCTATCGGAATGGGGGAGCAGTACGTC.

This clonotype was detected only a few times. V gene TRBV5-1 combines with J gene TRBJ2-1; the D call may be TRBD1 or TRBD2 (5 bases each). CDR3 length: 15 amino acids. Germline V gene lookup returns CDR1 SGHRS and CDR2 YFSETQ. The germline V and J ends were trimmed by 4 bases and 9 bases, with 20 bases remaining between them. CDR3 loop: CASSPEGLVIVEQFF. The CDR3 region has the DNA TGCGCCAGCAGCCCTGAGGGGCTAGTCATCGTTGAGCAGTTCTTC.

This clonotype was counted between two and nine times. This CDR3 is CASSKTTGTDTQYF. The CDR3 nucleotides are TGTGCCAGCAGCAAAACCACAGGGACAGATACGCAGTATTTT. The rearrangement links TRBV7-2 to TRBJ2-3, with TRBD1 as a possible D gene (6 bases). CDR1 is SGHTA and CDR2 is FQGNSA in the germline V gene. Trimming shortened V by 5 bases and J by 3 bases, and 12 bases separated the two germline ends. The CDR3 extends over 14 amino acids.

This clonotype was recorded a few times. This chain links TRBV7-6 with TRBJ2-1, with D possibly being TRBD1 or TRBD2 (5 bases each). Trimming stripped 2 bases from V and 8 bases from J, with 13 bases between. The CDR3 runs to 14 residues. The germline V gene has CDR1 SGHVS and CDR2 FNYEAQ. The DNA of the CDR3 is TGTGCCAGCAGCTTATTGGGGGTGGGTGATGAGCAGTTCTTC. Translating it yields CASSLLGVGDEQFF. Full variable domain (remainder filled in from reference TRBV7-6 and TRBJ2-1): GAGVSQSPRYKVTKRGQDVALRCDPISGHVSLYWYRQALGQGPEFLTYFNYEAQQDKSGLPNDRFSAERPEGSISTLTIQRTEQRDSAMYRCASSLLGVGDEQFFGPGTRLTVL.

This chain uses TRBV7-8 with TRBJ2-1, with 10 bases lining up with TRBD2. The CDR3 consists of 13 residues. CDR1 and CDR2 (germline): SGHVS, FQNEAQ. J was trimmed by 8 bases and V by 7 bases; bases with no gene match: 5. The chain's CDR3 is CASITLAGDEQFF. The CDR3 DNA reads as TGTGCCAGCATTACCCTAGCGGGGGATGAGCAGTTCTTC.

This clonotype turned up a few times. The chain couples TRBV7-3 to TRBJ2-3; 9 nucleotides align to TRBD2. Per the germline V gene, CDR1 is SGHTA and CDR2 is FQGTGA. The CDR3 spans 17 residues. V trimming: 4 bases; J trimming: 2 bases; junction bases outside the gene matches: 10. The CDR3 DNA sequence: TGTGCCAGCAGCTCCCATCTAGCGGGGACGTCCACAGATACGCAGTATTTT. Translating it yields CASSSHLAGTSTDTQYF. The full variable domain, with the rest looked up from reference TRBV7-3 and TRBJ2-3, is GAGVSQTPSNKVTEKGKYVELRCDPISGHTALYWYRQSLGQGPEFLIYFQGTGAADDSGLPNDRFFAVRPEGSVSTLKIQRTERGDSAVYLCASSSHLAGTSTDTQYFGPGTRLTVL.

The gene calls are TRBV20-1 and TRBJ2-1; 11 nucleotides align to TRBD2. CDR1 is DFQATT, CDR2 SNEGSKA, per germline (reference sequence). The CDR3 totals 17 residues. V was pared by 5 bases and J by 4 bases, with 13 bases of the junction left unmatched. The CDR3 loop is CSARGASTSGEYNEQFF. CDR3 in DNA: TGCAGTGCTCGGGGGGCCTCGACTAGCGGGGAATACAATGAGCAGTTCTTC.

The gene calls are TRBV6-5 and TRBJ2-7; 7 nucleotides agree with TRBD1. The V segment lost 6 bases and the J segment 2 bases; nucleotides outside the gene matches: 10. The CDR3 spans 15 residues. CDR1 is MNHEY, CDR2 SVGAGI, per germline. Here the CDR3 DNA reads TGTGCCAGCAGCCGACAGGGAGAAAACCCCTACGAGCAGTACTTC. Translated, it gives CASSRQGENPYEQYF.

This clonotype was recorded a few times. V is TRBV5-1 and J is TRBJ2-3; D is perhaps TRBD1 (6 bases). This CDR3 spans 15 amino acids. The germline V gene has CDR1 SGHRS and CDR2 YFSETQ. Trimming stripped 3 bases from V and 1 base from J, with 12 bases between. In DNA, the CDR3 is TGCGCCAGCAGCTCACAGGGACACGGCACAGATACGCAGTATTTT. It codes for CASSSQGHGTDTQYF.

This clonotype has a count of ten or more. The rearrangement links TRBV5-5 to TRBJ2-3; no clear D gene. V was pared by 9 bases and J by 6 bases, with 14 bases between. The CDR3 has 12 residues. Germline CDR1 reads SGHKS; CDR2 reads YYEKEE (reference sequence). The CDR3 region has the DNA TGTGCCACAAGGTTGGCTTCCGATACGCAGTATTTT. Its translation is CATRLASDTQYF.

The V and J genes are TRBV6-5 and TRBJ1-5, with D possibly TRBD1 on 6 matching bases. Trimming left V 6 bases short and J 6 bases short, with 15 bases between. Germline CDR1 is MNHEY and CDR2 is SVGAGI. CDR3 length equals 14 residues. CDR3 in DNA: TGTGCCAGCAGCCCCTCGGACAGTCCTCAGCCCCAGCATTTT. Translation: CASSPSDSPQPQHF.

In its sample, this clonotype was seen a few times. V is TRBV4-1 and J is TRBJ2-3, with 10 bases that match TRBD2. The CDR3 runs to 17 residues. With 2 bases clipped from V and 11 bases from J, the junction kept 16 bases outside the gene matches. From germline, CDR1 is MGHRA and CDR2 YSYEKL. The CDR3 nucleotides are TGCGCCAGCAGCCAACCGGTTAGCGGGGGGCCGGGTAGCGTGCAGTATTTT. This translates into CASSQPVSGGPGSVQYF.

This clonotype has at least ten counts. The CDR3 is CASSLGGLSYNEQFF. The CDR3 nucleotides are TGCGCCAGCAGCTTAGGGGGACTCTCCTACAATGAGCAGTTCTTC. The chain carries TRBV5-1 and TRBJ2-1, with D tentatively TRBD1 or TRBD2 (6 bases each). The V gene lost 2 bases and the J gene lost 0 bases, with 9 bases spanning the gap. The CDR3 loop spans 15 amino acids. Germline CDR1 and CDR2: SGHRS and YFSETQ. Variable domain in full (rest from reference TRBV5-1 and TRBJ2-1): KAGVTQTPRYLIKTRGQQVTLSCSPISGHRSVSWYQQTPGQGLQFLFEYFSETQRNKGNFPGRFSGRQFSNSRSEMNVSTLELGDSALYLCASSLGGLSYNEQFFGPGTRLTVL.

This clonotype was detected a few times. The gene calls are TRBV7-9 and TRBJ2-1; TRBD1 matches at 12 bases. J lost 10 bases, V lost 6 bases, and 13 bases had no gene match. CDR1 is SEHNR and CDR2 is FQNEAQ in the germline V gene (reference sequence). This CDR3 spans 16 amino acids. CDR3 amino acids: CASSRRRDRGREEQFF. The DNA for the CDR3 is TGTGCCAGCAGTCGGCGCCGGGACAGGGGGCGCGAGGAGCAGTTCTTC.

In its sample, this clonotype was seen a few times. This sequence joins TRBV5-1 and TRBJ1-2; 7 bases are a match to TRBD1. The CDR3 is made up of 16 amino acids. V was clipped by 0 bases and J by 9 bases; unmatched bases: 14. Germline V gene sequence: CDR1 SGHRS, CDR2 YFSETQ. The CDR3 is CASSLADRDVSRCYTF. The CDR3 nucleotides are TGCGCCAGCAGCTTGGCCGACAGGGACGTATCGAGGTGCTACACCTTC.

This clonotype has a handful of counts. This rearrangement joins TRBV12-3 or TRBV12-4 to TRBJ1-2; 11 positions match TRBD1. Losses at the gene ends were 4 bases for V and 8 bases for J; bases not matched to a gene: 6. CDR3 length: 14 amino acids. CDR3 sequence reads: CASSSMDRGLGYTF. The CDR3 DNA follows: TGTGCCAGCAGTTCCATGGACAGGGGGCTAGGCTACACCTTC.

This clonotype occurred many times. V and J are TRBV20-1 and TRBJ1-2; D not certain. Germline V gives CDR1 DFQATT, CDR2 SNEGSKA (reference sequence). This CDR3 spans 12 amino acids. Trimming took off 0 bases at V and 2 bases at J, with 4 bases between the two ends. The CDR3 sequence: CSAREGNYGYTF. CDR3 sequence (DNA): TGCAGTGCTAGAGAGGGGAACTATGGCTACACCTTC.

The CDR3 protein is CASSKKTGGEAFF. CDR3 DNA sequence: TGTGCCAGCAGCAAGAAAACAGGGGGTGAAGCTTTCTTT. The J gene is TRBJ1-1, the V gene TRBV6-6, with 8 bases identical to TRBD1. The trim removed 6 bases at V and 7 bases at J, leaving 7 bases unmatched. Germline CDR1 and CDR2: MNHNY and SVGAGI (reference sequence). This CDR3 contains 13 residues.

V usage is TRBV15 and J usage is TRBJ2-1; no clear D gene. V lost 0 bases and J 7 bases, leaving 4 bases between the germline ends. The CDR3 sequence is 12 residues long. CDR1 LNHNV and CDR2 YYDKDF come from the germline V gene (reference sequence). The CDR3 reads CATSRDRNEQFF. The CDR3, as DNA: TGTGCCACCAGCAGAGATCGGAATGAGCAGTTCTTC. Using reference TRBV15 and TRBJ2-1 for the parts outside the CDR3, the full variable domain is DAMVIQNPRYQVTQFGKPVTLSCSQTLNHNVMYWYQQKSSQAPKLLFHYYDKDFNNEADTPDNFQSRRPNTSFCFLDIRSPGLGDTAMYLCATSRDRNEQFFGPGTRLTVL.

The rearrangement joins TRBV3-1 to TRBJ1-2, with D possibly TRBD1 on 6 matching bases. V gave up 4 bases and J gave up 8 bases, with 20 bases separating them. CDR1 is LGHDT and CDR2 is YNNKEL in the germline V gene (reference sequence). This CDR3 contains 15 residues. Here the CDR3 DNA reads TGTGCCAGCAGCCCTGCGGGGGGCGTCCCTAAGGGCTACACCTTC. Protein sequence: CASSPAGGVPKGYTF. Supplemented by reference TRBV3-1 and TRBJ1-2, the full variable domain reads DTAVSQTPKYLVTQMGNDKSIKCEQNLGHDTMYWYKQDSKKFLKIMFSYNNKELIINETVPNRFSPKSPDKAHLNLHINSLELGDSAVYFCASSPAGGVPKGYTFGSGTRLTVV.

This clonotype was observed a few times. The V gene is TRBV20-1, the J gene TRBJ1-1; TRBD1 is a possible D gene (5 bases). The germline gives CDR1 DFQATT, CDR2 SNEGSKA (reference sequence). V was clipped by 4 bases and J by 1 base, with 16 bases between them. The CDR3 length is 15 residues. For the CDR3, the DNA is TGCAGTGCTATTCCCGCAGGGCTCGGGAACACTGAAGCTTTCTTT. It yields the protein CSAIPAGLGNTEAFF.

There are a few counts of this clonotype. The gene calls are TRBV7-2 and TRBJ2-2; maybe TRBD1 (6 bases). Germline V CDR1 and CDR2: SGHTA, FQGNSA. CDR3 size: 14 residues. V was clipped by 5 bases and J by 6 bases, with 13 bases between them. The CDR3 sequence is CASSKQGYSGELFF. The CDR3, as DNA: TGTGCCAGCAGCAAACAGGGTTATTCCGGGGAGCTGTTTTTT. Full variable domain (rest looked up from reference TRBV7-2 and TRBJ2-2): GAGVSQSPSNKVTEKGKDVELRCDPISGHTALYWYRQSLGQGLEFLIYFQGNSAPDKSGLPSDRFSAERTGGSVSTLTIQRTQQEDSAVYLCASSKQGYSGELFFGEGSRLTVL.

A few counts support this clonotype. This sequence joins TRBV4-1 and TRBJ2-1; D is possibly TRBD1 (6 bases). CDR1 is MGHRA, CDR2 YSYEKL, per germline. V lost 0 bases, J lost 6 bases, and 18 bases lay in between. The CDR3 is 17 residues long. The CDR3 region is CASSQEAGRSGVNEQFF. DNA for the CDR3: TGCGCCAGCAGCCAAGAAGCCGGCAGATCAGGGGTCAATGAGCAGTTCTTC.

This clonotype was counted between two and nine times. This chain uses TRBV2 with TRBJ2-1, with D unresolved. V dropped 5 bases and J dropped 4 bases, with 15 bases sitting between them. From germline, CDR1 is SNHLY and CDR2 FYNNEI. The CDR3 length is 15 residues. The CDR3 sequence: CASSSGRQVYNEQFF. In DNA form, the CDR3 reads TGTGCCAGCAGTTCTGGACGGCAGGTGTACAATGAGCAGTTCTTC.

This clonotype was seen a handful of times. The gene calls are TRBV4-3 and TRBJ1-1; 8 bases are shared with TRBD1. Germline trimming cut 1 base from V and 4 bases from J; bases unmatched to any gene: 5. Germline V gene data show CDR1 as LGHNA and CDR2 as YSLEER. There are 15 residues in the CDR3. The CDR3 is CASSQVITGGTEAFF. The CDR3 DNA reads as TGCGCCAGCAGCCAAGTAATAACAGGGGGCACTGAAGCTTTCTTT.